The next 24 T cell receptor beta chains were all read from a single sample in a study of CD8 T cells in ankylosing spondylitis. TCRdb reprocessed the 5' RACE reads via MiXCR and lists one record per CDR3 protein. The table includes roughly 670,000 distinct CDR3 sequences, around 20% detected once. No antigen has been assigned to these receptors. General study results and limits: Within ankylosing spondylitis blood, a TCR beta motif made up of eight or nine highly homologous variants appeared to be characteristic.

Specimen: blood, either unsorted or a sorted T cell fraction (not recorded which). The receptor source for this set is a male donor with ankylosing spondylitis.

The gene calls are TRBV27 and TRBJ2-7; possible D gene TRBD2, 6 bases. From germline, CDR1 is MNHEY and CDR2 SMNVEV (reference sequence). The CDR3 runs to 15 residues. Trimming pared 6 bases from V and 3 bases from J, leaving 18 bases between. CDR3 in amino acids: CASRGSTGVVYEQYF. CDR3 coding DNA: TGTGCCAGCAGGGGGAGTACGGGAGTGGTCTACGAGCAGTACTTC.

The chain is built from TRBV20-1 and TRBJ2-3; the match to TRBD2 covers 12 bases. The trim removed 6 bases at V and 6 bases at J, leaving 4 bases unmatched. Germline V gene data show CDR1 as DFQATT and CDR2 as SNEGSKA (reference sequence). CDR3 length equals 13 residues. The chain's CDR3 is CSALAGGSDTQYF. The CDR3 DNA is TGCAGTGCCCTAGCGGGAGGGTCGGATACGCAGTATTTT.

V gene TRBV20-1 combines with J gene TRBJ2-1; 11 bases are a match to TRBD2. From germline, CDR1 is DFQATT and CDR2 SNEGSKA (reference sequence). The CDR3 length is 15 residues. J lost 6 bases, V lost 8 bases, and 12 bases had no gene match. The CDR3 coding sequence is TGCAGTCCCCAGTCAACTAGCGGGGGTGGCAATGAGCAGTTCTTC. It translates to CSPQSTSGGGNEQFF.

This clonotype was counted between two and nine times. This rearrangement joins TRBV20-1 to TRBJ2-7; 12 bases map to TRBD2. Unmatched junction bases numbered 9, after V lost 4 bases and J lost 5 bases. This CDR3 has 15 residues. CDR1 DFQATT and CDR2 SNEGSKA come from the germline V gene (reference sequence). The CDR3 sequence: CSAMGLLAGGNEQYF. CDR3 coding DNA: TGCAGTGCTATGGGCCTACTAGCGGGAGGTAACGAGCAGTACTTC.

This clonotype turned up a few times. The chain is built from TRBV12-3 or TRBV12-4 and TRBJ2-4, with unresolved D. The ends were cut back, 1 base at V and 2 bases at J, with 3 bases in the middle. CDR3 length: 13 amino acids. The CDR3 here is CASSLGTKNIQYF. CDR3 DNA: TGTGCCAGCAGTTTAGGAACCAAAAACATTCAGTACTTC.

This clonotype was found many times. The J gene is TRBJ2-3, the V gene TRBV4-3, with D unclear. The CDR3 is made up of 14 amino acids. Looked up from germline, CDR1 is LGHNA and CDR2 is YSLEER. With 1 base removed from V and 5 bases from J, the gap between germline ends came to 10 bases. For the CDR3, the DNA is TGCGCCAGCAGCCAAGGAGCTAAGGGAGATACGCAGTATTTT. It yields the protein CASSQGAKGDTQYF.

This clonotype was seen more than once but under ten times. CDR3 loop: CASSQEGGLGEQFF. CDR3 nucleotide sequence: TGCGCCAGCAGCCAAGAGGGCGGGTTGGGTGAGCAGTTCTTC. The V and J genes are TRBV4-3 and TRBJ2-1; D is perhaps TRBD2 (5 bases). This CDR3 contains 14 residues. The germline gives CDR1 LGHNA, CDR2 YSLEER. The ends were cut back, 0 bases at V and 9 bases at J, with 12 bases in the middle.

This clonotype showed up many times. The CDR3 sequence is CASSLLGRNSPLHF. For the CDR3, the DNA is TGTGCCAGCAGTTTATTGGGCAGAAATTCACCCCTCCACTTT. The chain links TRBV12-3 or TRBV12-4 to TRBJ1-6; no definite D call. The CDR3 spans 14 residues. The V gene lost 2 bases and the J gene lost 7 bases, with 9 bases spanning the gap.

This sequence joins TRBV7-9 and TRBJ2-3; 7 positions match TRBD1. From germline, CDR1 is SEHNR and CDR2 FQNEAQ (reference sequence). The J segment lost 0 bases and the V segment lost 6 bases, leaving 3 bases of the junction unmatched. This CDR3 region has 14 residues. CDR3 coding DNA: TGTGCCAGCAGACAGACAGGGAGCACAGATACGCAGTATTTT. Protein sequence: CASRQTGSTDTQYF.

V and J are TRBV9 and TRBJ2-3; D possibly corresponds to TRBD2 (5 bases). V dropped 0 bases and J dropped 2 bases, with 10 bases sitting between them. CDR3 length: 15 amino acids. Germline V gene data show CDR1 as SGDLS and CDR2 as YYNGEE. The CDR3 loop is CASSVVSAHTDTQYF. The CDR3 DNA reads as TGTGCCAGCAGCGTAGTTAGCGCCCACACAGATACGCAGTATTTT.

This clonotype was counted ten times or more. J is TRBJ2-7 and V is TRBV29-1; the D gene is possibly TRBD1 (5 bases). V dropped 7 bases and J dropped 3 bases, with 10 bases sitting between them. This CDR3 comprises 11 residues. Looked up from germline, CDR1 is SQVTM and CDR2 is ANQGSEA. DNA of the CDR3: TGCAGCGCCGGCACAGGCTACGAGCAGTACTTC. Translating gives CSAGTGYEQYF.

In this sample, this clonotype turned up many times. The rearrangement joins TRBV12-3 or TRBV12-4 to TRBJ2-7; D assignment may be TRBD1 or TRBD2 (6 bases each). This CDR3 region has 16 residues. Trimming stripped 3 bases from V and 3 bases from J, with 18 bases between. The CDR3 coding sequence is TGTGCCAGCAGTTTCGGGGGCGCGCAACCTCGCTACGAGCAGTACTTC. This translates into CASSFGGAQPRYEQYF.

The table lists this clonotype with a few counts. This chain joins TRBV15 and TRBJ2-1, with 8 bases that match TRBD2. The CDR3 has 20 residues. Germline values: CDR1 LNHNV, CDR2 YYDKDF (reference sequence). V was clipped by 0 bases and J by 6 bases; unmatched bases: 19. CDR3 nucleotide sequence: TGTGCCACCAGCAGAGATCGAAGGGGAGGTGGAAGCGGGAGAGGCAATGAGCAGTTCTTC. Protein sequence: CATSRDRRGGGSGRGNEQFF. Together with reference TRBV15 and TRBJ2-1, the CDR3 gives the full variable domain: DAMVIQNPRYQVTQFGKPVTLSCSQTLNHNVMYWYQQKSSQAPKLLFHYYDKDFNNEADTPDNFQSRRPNTSFCFLDIRSPGLGDTAMYLCATSRDRRGGGSGRGNEQFFGPGTRLTVL.

DNA of the CDR3: TGCGCCAGCAGCTTGGGGGTATTAGGTGGGGCCAACGTCCTGACTTTC. Amino acid sequence: CASSLGVLGGANVLTF. The chain carries TRBV5-1 and TRBJ2-6; D not certain. Germline values: CDR1 SGHRS, CDR2 YFSETQ. The CDR3 sequence is 16 residues long. The V end lost 0 bases, the J end lost 3 bases, and 10 bases lay between the germline ends. Using reference TRBV5-1 and TRBJ2-6 for the parts outside the CDR3, the full variable domain is KAGVTQTPRYLIKTRGQQVTLSCSPISGHRSVSWYQQTPGQGLQFLFEYFSETQRNKGNFPGRFSGRQFSNSRSEMNVSTLELGDSALYLCASSLGVLGGANVLTFGAGSRLTVL.

The chain carries TRBV25-1 and TRBJ2-5, with 12 nucleotides matching TRBD2. With V trimmed by 4 bases and J by 4 bases, 10 bases remained unmatched. From germline, CDR1 is MGHDK and CDR2 SYGVNS. The CDR3 extends over 17 amino acids. CDR3 nucleotides: TGTGCCAGCAGTGCGGGACTAGCGGGCGGGGGCGGAGAGACCCAGTACTTC. It encodes CASSAGLAGGGGETQYF. Looking up the rest from reference TRBV25-1 and TRBJ2-5 gives the full variable domain: EADIYQTPRYLVIGTGKKITLECSQTMGHDKMYWYQQDPGMELHLIHYSYGVNSTEKGDLSSESTVSRIRTEHFPLTLESARPSHTSQYLCASSAGLAGGGGETQYFGPGTRLLVL.

The sample holds a few counts of this clonotype. This chain connects TRBV29-1 to TRBJ1-1, with TRBD1 matching 8 bases. With V trimmed by 6 bases and J by 12 bases, 9 bases remained unmatched. The germline V gene has CDR1 SQVTM and CDR2 ANQGSEA. The CDR3 length is 11 residues. The CDR3 is CSVSGQGATFF. For the CDR3, the DNA is TGCAGCGTCTCCGGCCAGGGGGCGACTTTCTTT.

This clonotype has a handful of counts. This sequence joins TRBV5-1 and TRBJ2-5, with D maybe TRBD2 (6 bases). Germline lookup yields CDR1 SGHRS and CDR2 YFSETQ. Trimming took off 1 base at V and 5 bases at J, with 9 bases between the two ends. CDR3 length equals 13 residues. The CDR3 DNA follows: TGCGCCAGCAGCTTGTGGAGGGAGGAGACCCAGTACTTC. This codes for CASSLWREETQYF.

There are a few counts of this clonotype. The chain couples TRBV10-3 to TRBJ1-1, with 7 bases that match TRBD1. Per the germline V gene, CDR1 is ENHRY and CDR2 is SYGVKD. V gave up 3 bases and J gave up 3 bases; unmatched junction bases: 4. CDR3 length equals 14 residues. CDR3 protein: CAISDKTGHTEAFF. In DNA, the CDR3 is TGTGCCATCAGTGATAAGACAGGGCACACTGAAGCTTTCTTT.

The rearrangement joins TRBV20-1 to TRBJ2-3, with TRBD2 matching over 16 bases. Germline CDR1 is DFQATT and CDR2 is SNEGSKA (reference sequence). J gave up 11 bases and V 4 bases, and 12 bases lay outside the gene matches. The CDR3 consists of 16 residues. CDR3 DNA sequence: TGCAGTGCTACACCGGGACTAGCGGGAGGGCGGAACGTGCAGTATTTT. This translates into CSATPGLAGGRNVQYF.

The chain employs TRBV29-1 and TRBJ1-2; 7 bases line up with TRBD1. With V trimmed by 5 bases and J by 7 bases, 7 bases remained unmatched. From germline, CDR1 is SQVTM and CDR2 ANQGSEA. This CDR3 region has 12 residues. CDR3 sequence (DNA): TGCAGCGTTAGCAGACAGGGTGGTGGCTACACCTTC. Translation: CSVSRQGGGYTF.

The chain is built from TRBV27 and TRBJ1-1; the D gene is possibly TRBD1 (5 bases). This CDR3 comprises 16 residues. V was pared by 5 bases and J by 1 base, with 17 bases between. Per germline, CDR1 MNHEY and CDR2 SMNVEV (reference sequence). CDR3 in amino acids: CASSPKQVRGNTEAFF. The CDR3, as DNA: TGTGCCAGCAGTCCAAAACAGGTACGGGGGAACACTGAAGCTTTCTTT.

V usage is TRBV12-3 or TRBV12-4 and J usage is TRBJ1-1; maybe TRBD1 (5 bases). This CDR3 is 13 amino acids long. The V end lost 9 bases, the J end lost 4 bases, and 15 bases lay between the germline ends. CDR3 coding DNA: TGTGCCAGTGCTACTTACCAGGGCACTGAAGCTTTCTTT. It yields the protein CASATYQGTEAFF.

This clonotype was counted only a few times. This sequence joins TRBV7-8 and TRBJ2-7, with D possibly being TRBD1 (5 bases). The CDR3 covers 16 residues. V was trimmed by 0 bases and J by 3 bases, leaving 15 bases between them. Germline V gives CDR1 SGHVS, CDR2 FQNEAQ. CDR3 nucleotides: TGTGCCAGCAGCTTAGCGCGCGTCCCGCAGGGCTACGAGCAGTACTTC. Its protein is CASSLARVPQGYEQYF.

This clonotype was detected a few times. The chain employs TRBV29-1 and TRBJ2-1, with no clear D. Germline V gene data show CDR1 as SQVTM and CDR2 as ANQGSEA. The CDR3 has 13 amino acids. Trimming removed 6 bases from V and 0 bases from J, with 9 bases in between. CDR3 DNA: TGCAGCGTGGGAAGGAGCTCCTACAATGAGCAGTTCTTC. Its translation: CSVGRSSYNEQFF.